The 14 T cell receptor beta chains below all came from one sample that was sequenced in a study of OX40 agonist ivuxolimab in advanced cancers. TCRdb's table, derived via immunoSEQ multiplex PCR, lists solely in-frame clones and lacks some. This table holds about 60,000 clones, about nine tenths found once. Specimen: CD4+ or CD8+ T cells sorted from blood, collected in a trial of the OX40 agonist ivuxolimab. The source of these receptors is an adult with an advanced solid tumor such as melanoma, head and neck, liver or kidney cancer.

The CDR3 loop reads CASSPQGLGMDQPQHF. DNA for the CDR3: TGCGCCAGCAGCCCCCAGGGGTTGGGGATGGACCAGCCCCAGCATTTT. V and J are TRBV5-1 and TRBJ1-5; maybe TRBD1 (6 bases). The V gene lost 4 bases and the J gene lost 7 bases, with 21 bases spanning the gap. Germline CDR1 is SGHRS and CDR2 is YFSETQ. The CDR3 spans 16 residues.

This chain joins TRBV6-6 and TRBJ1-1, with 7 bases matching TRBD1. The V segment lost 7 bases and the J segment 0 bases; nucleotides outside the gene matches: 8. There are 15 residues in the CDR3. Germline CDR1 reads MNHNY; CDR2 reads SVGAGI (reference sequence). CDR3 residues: CASTRQGTMNTEAFF. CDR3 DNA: TGTGCCAGCACCCGACAGGGAACCATGAACACTGAAGCTTTCTTT.

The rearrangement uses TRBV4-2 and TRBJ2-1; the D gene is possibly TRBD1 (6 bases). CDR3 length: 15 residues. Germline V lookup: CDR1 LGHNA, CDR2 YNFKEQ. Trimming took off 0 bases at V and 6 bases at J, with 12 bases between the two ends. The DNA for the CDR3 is TGTGCCAGCAGCCAAGAACTGACAGGATTCAATGAGCAGTTCTTC. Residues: CASSQELTGFNEQFF.

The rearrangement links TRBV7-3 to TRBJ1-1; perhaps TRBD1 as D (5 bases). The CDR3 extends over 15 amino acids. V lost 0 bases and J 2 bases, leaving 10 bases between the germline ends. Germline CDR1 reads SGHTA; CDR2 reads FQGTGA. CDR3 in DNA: TGTGCCAGCAGCTTAACTAGGACACTTAACACTGAAGCTTTCTTT. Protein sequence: CASSLTRTLNTEAFF.

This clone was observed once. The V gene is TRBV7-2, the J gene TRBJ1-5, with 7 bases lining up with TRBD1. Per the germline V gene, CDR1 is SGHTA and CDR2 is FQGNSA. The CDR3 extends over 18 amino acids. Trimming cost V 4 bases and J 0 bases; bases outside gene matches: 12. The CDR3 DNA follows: TGTGCCAGCAGCTCCGGGACAGAGCACCATTATAGCAATCAGCCCCAGCATTTT. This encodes CASSSGTEHHYSNQPQHF.

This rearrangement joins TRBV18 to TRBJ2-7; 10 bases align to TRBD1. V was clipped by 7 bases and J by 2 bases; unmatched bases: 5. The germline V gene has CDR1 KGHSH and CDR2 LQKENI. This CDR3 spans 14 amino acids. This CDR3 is CASFPGQGPYEQYF. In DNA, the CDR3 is TGTGCCAGCTTCCCGGGACAGGGGCCCTACGAGCAGTACTTC.

CDR3 DNA sequence: TGTGCCAGCAGTTTCCCCGGACAGGGAAGTCAGCCCCAGCATTTT. Translated, it gives CASSFPGQGSQPQHF. The chain is built from TRBV28 and TRBJ1-5, with 8 bases matching TRBD1. Trimming at V came to 3 bases and at J to 6 bases, leaving 7 bases not matched to a gene. CDR3 length: 15 residues. Germline V gene sequence: CDR1 MDHEN, CDR2 SYDVKM.

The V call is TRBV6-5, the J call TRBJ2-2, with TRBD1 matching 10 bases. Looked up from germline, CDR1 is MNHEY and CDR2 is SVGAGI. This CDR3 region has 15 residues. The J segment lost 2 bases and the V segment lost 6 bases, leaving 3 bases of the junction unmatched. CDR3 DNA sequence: TGTGCCAGCAGCCGGGACAGGGGAAACACCGGGGAGCTGTTTTTT. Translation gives CASSRDRGNTGELFF.

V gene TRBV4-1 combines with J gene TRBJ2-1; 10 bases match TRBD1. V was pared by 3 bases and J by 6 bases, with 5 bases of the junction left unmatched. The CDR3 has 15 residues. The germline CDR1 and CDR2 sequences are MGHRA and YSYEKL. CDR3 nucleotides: TGCGCCAGCAGCCAGATGGGGACAGGGGTCAATGAGCAGTTCTTC. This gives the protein CASSQMGTGVNEQFF.

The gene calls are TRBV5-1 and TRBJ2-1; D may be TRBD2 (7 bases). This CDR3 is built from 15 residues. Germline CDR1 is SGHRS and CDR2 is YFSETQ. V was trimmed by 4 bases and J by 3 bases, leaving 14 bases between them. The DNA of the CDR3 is TGCGCCAGCAGCCAACCCGGGGGGCTCTACAATGAGCAGTTCTTC. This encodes CASSQPGGLYNEQFF.

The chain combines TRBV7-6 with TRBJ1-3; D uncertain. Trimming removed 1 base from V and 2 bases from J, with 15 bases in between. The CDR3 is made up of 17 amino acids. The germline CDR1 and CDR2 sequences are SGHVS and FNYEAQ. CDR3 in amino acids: CASSLGLGIVAGNTIYF. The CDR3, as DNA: TGTGCCAGCAGCTTAGGCTTGGGGATTGTCGCTGGAAACACCATATATTTT.

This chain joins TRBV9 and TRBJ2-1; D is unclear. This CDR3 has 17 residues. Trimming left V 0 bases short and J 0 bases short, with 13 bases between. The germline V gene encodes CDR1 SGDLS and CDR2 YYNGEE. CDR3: CASSVGKRIASYNEQFF. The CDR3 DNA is TGTGCCAGCAGCGTAGGCAAGAGGATAGCCTCCTACAATGAGCAGTTCTTC.

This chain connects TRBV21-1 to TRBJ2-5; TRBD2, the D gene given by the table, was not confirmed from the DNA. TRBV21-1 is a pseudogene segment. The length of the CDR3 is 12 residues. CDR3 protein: CASEGEGETQYF. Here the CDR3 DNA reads TGTGCCAGCGAAGGGGAGGGAGAGACCCAGTACTTC.

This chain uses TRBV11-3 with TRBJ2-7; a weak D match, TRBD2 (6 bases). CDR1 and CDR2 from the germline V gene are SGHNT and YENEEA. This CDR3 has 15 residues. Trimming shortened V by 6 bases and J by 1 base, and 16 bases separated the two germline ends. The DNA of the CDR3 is TGTGCCAGCAGTCCTTCCGGGAGTAGGTCCTACGAGCAGTACTTC. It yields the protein CASSPSGSRSYEQYF.